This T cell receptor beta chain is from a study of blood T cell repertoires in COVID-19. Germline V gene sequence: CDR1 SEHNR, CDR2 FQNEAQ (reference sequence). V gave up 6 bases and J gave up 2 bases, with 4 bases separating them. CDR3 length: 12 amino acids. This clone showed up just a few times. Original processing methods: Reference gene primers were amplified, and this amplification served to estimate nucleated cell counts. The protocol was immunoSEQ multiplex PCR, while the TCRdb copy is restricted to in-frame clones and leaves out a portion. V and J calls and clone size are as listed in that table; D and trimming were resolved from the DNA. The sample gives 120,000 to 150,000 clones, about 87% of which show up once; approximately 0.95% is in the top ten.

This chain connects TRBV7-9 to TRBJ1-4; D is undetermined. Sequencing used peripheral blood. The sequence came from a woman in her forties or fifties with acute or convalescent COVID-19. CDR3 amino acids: CASRRTNEKLFF. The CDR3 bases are TGTGCCAGCAGGCGGACTAATGAAAAACTGTTTTTT.